This passage covers 10 T cell receptor beta chains from one sample sequenced in a study of blood T cell repertoires in COVID-19. The data were produced by immunoSEQ multiplex PCR, yet TCRdb's version contains in-frame clones alone and is incomplete. Counted here are fewer than 200,000 clones, 70% to 90% occurring once; the ten biggest clones make up around 4.3%. Source material: PBMCs or T cells enriched from blood (not recorded which). The receptors stem from a woman aged 50 to 60 who had recovered from COVID-19.

The chain carries TRBV7-3 and TRBJ2-5; a possible D gene is TRBD1 (5 bases). The CDR3 loop spans 15 amino acids. V gave up 2 bases and J gave up 4 bases, with 14 bases separating them. Germline-derived CDR1 and CDR2 are SGHTA and FQGTGA. CDR3 bases: TGTGCCAGCAGCTTAGGGTCGGCAGGGTCAGAGACCCAGTACTTC. It encodes CASSLGSAGSETQYF.

The chain combines TRBV19 with TRBJ1-1; D not certain. The ends were cut back, 3 bases at V and 1 base at J, with 6 bases in the middle. The CDR3 loop spans 13 amino acids. CDR1 LNHDA and CDR2 SQIVND come from the germline V gene (reference sequence). The CDR3 sequence is CASSIVANTEAFF. The CDR3 DNA sequence: TGTGCCAGTAGTATCGTGGCGAACACTGAAGCTTTCTTT.

The CDR3 DNA reads as TGTGCCAGCAGCTCCCTTGGGGGGGCTAGCGGGTACAATGAGCAGTTCTTC. It yields the protein CASSSLGGASGYNEQFF. The chain employs TRBV7-2 and TRBJ2-1, with 8 bases lining up with TRBD2. V lost 4 bases to trimming and J lost 4 bases; unmatched junction nucleotides: 12. This CDR3 comprises 17 residues. Germline V CDR1 and CDR2: SGHTA, FQGNSA.

J is TRBJ2-2 and V is TRBV12-3 or TRBV12-4; no clear D. The CDR3 spans 13 residues. V lost 3 bases and J lost 3, with 5 bases in between. DNA for the CDR3: TGTGCCAGCAGTTTTGGAGACACCGGGGAGCTGTTTTTT. The encoded protein is CASSFGDTGELFF.

CDR3 loop: CASRTGIYNSPLHF. For the CDR3, the DNA is TGTGCCAGCAGGACAGGGATCTATAATTCACCCCTCCACTTT. The rearrangement uses TRBV6-5 and TRBJ1-6, with TRBD1 identical over 7 bases. The V gene end was trimmed by 6 bases and the J gene end by 3 bases; junction bases not matched to a gene: 2. Germline V gene sequence: CDR1 MNHEY, CDR2 SVGAGI. CDR3 length equals 14 residues.

Only one count was recorded for this clone. This rearrangement joins TRBV18 to TRBJ1-6; 7 bases agree with TRBD1. V was pared by 4 bases and J by 7 bases, with 7 bases of the junction left unmatched. Per germline, CDR1 KGHSH and CDR2 LQKENI. CDR3 size: 15 residues. The CDR3 region has the DNA TGTGCCAGCTCACAATCCGACAGGGAGAATTCACCCCTCCACTTT. Residues: CASSQSDRENSPLHF.

This chain uses TRBV27 with TRBJ1-6, with D perhaps matching TRBD1 (5 bases). The CDR3 covers 14 residues. V lost 6 bases, J lost 9 bases, and 15 bases lay in between. The germline V gene encodes CDR1 MNHEY and CDR2 SMNVEV (reference sequence). The CDR3 spells CASRLRAGGSPLHF. Written as DNA, the CDR3 is TGTGCCAGCAGACTCCGCGCCGGGGGTTCACCCCTCCACTTT.

V gene TRBV2 combines with J gene TRBJ2-2; 8 nucleotides line up with TRBD1. The CDR3 runs 14 residues. With V trimmed by 6 bases and J by 3 bases, 3 bases remained unmatched. Germline V gene lookup returns CDR1 SNHLY and CDR2 FYNNEI. CDR3 nucleotide sequence: TGTGCCAGCAGCGTGACAGGGGACACCGGGGAGCTGTTTTTT. Protein: CASSVTGDTGELFF.

This rearrangement joins TRBV18 to TRBJ2-2, with a possible D match to TRBD2 (6 bases). CDR3 length equals 13 residues. The V and J ends lost 6 bases and 7 bases respectively, with 12 bases between them. The germline V gene has CDR1 KGHSH and CDR2 LQKENI. The CDR3 DNA sequence: TGTGCCAGCTCGGAGGCGGGGAGCGGGGAGCTGTTTTTT. Its translation: CASSEAGSGELFF.

This chain links TRBV6-5 with TRBJ1-5, with 7 nucleotides matching TRBD1. V was pared by 5 bases and J by 7 bases, with 11 bases of the junction left unmatched. Looked up from germline, CDR1 is MNHEY and CDR2 is SVGAGI. The CDR3 totals 15 residues. CDR3 in amino acids: CASSRQGSNRQPQHF. Written as DNA, the CDR3 is TGTGCCAGCAGTCGACAGGGTTCAAATCGGCAGCCCCAGCATTTT.